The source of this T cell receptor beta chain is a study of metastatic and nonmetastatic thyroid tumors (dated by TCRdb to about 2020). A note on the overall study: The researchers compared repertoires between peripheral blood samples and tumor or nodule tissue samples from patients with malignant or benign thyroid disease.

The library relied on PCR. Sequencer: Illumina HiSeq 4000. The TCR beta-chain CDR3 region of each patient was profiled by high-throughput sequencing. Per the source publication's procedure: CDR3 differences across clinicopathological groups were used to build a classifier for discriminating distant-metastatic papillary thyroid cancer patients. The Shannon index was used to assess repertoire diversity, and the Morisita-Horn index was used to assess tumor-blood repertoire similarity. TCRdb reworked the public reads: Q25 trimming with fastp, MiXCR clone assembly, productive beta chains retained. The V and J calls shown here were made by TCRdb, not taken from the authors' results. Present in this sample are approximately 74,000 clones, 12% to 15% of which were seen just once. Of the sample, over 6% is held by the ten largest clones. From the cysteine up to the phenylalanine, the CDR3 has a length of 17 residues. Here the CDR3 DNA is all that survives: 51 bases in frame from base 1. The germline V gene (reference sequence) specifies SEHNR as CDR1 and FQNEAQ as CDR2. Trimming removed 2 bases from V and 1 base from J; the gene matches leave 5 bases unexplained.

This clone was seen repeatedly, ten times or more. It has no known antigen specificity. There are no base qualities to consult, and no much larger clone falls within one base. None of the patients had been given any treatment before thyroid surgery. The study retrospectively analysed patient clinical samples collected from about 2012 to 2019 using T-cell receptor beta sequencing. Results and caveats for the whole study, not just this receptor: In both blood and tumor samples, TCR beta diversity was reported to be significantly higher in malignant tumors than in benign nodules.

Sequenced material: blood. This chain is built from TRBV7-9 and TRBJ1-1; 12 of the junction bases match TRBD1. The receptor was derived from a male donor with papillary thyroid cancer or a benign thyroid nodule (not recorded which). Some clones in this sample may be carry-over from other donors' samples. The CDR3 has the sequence CASSLYGTGGANTEAFF. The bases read TGTGCCAGCAGCTTATATGGGACAGGGGGCGCGAACACTGAAGCTTTCTTT. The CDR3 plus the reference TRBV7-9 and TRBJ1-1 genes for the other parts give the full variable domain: DTGVSQNPRHKITKRGQNVTFRCDPISEHNRLYWYRQTLGQGPEFLTYFQNEAQLEKSRLLSDRFSAERPKGSFSTLEIQRTEQGDSAMYLCASSLYGTGGANTEAFFGQGTRLTVV.